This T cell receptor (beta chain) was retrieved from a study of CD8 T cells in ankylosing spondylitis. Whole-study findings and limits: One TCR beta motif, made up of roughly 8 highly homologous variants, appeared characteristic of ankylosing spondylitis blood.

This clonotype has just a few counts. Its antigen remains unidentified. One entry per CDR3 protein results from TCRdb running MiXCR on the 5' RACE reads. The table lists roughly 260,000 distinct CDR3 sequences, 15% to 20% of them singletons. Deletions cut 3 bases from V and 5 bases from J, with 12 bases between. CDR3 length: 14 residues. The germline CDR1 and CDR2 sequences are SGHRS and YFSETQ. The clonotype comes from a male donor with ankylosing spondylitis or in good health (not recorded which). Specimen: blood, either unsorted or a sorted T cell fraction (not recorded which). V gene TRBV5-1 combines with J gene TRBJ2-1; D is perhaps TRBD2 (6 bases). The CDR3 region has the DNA TGCGCCAGCAGCTCGGGCGGGGTCAACAATGAGCAGTTCTTC. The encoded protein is CASSSGGVNNEQFF.